This T cell receptor beta chain was profiled in a study of T-cell reconstitution after alpha-beta-depleted transplantation in children. CDR3 length: 15 residues. V lost 5 bases to trimming and J lost 6 bases, with 16 bases between them. The germline gives CDR1 MDHEN, CDR2 SYDVKM. Unique molecular identifiers tagged the TCRbeta library. TCRdb fed the PCR reads into MiXCR, producing one record per CDR3 protein. The table lists about 580,000 distinct CDR3 sequences, approximately 22% of them singletons, with 12% to 15% in the top ten. The table lists this clonotype with many counts. V is TRBV28 and J is TRBJ2-2; D is ambiguous. The receptor comes from a boy in the first two years of life who had a stem cell transplant for acute myeloid leukemia, so the T cells may come from the graft donor. The sequenced sample was PBMCs, mostly from graft donor cells, obtained 360 days after TCRalphabeta/CD19-depleted stem cell transplant. The CDR3 is CASSLGFFPSGELFF. The CDR3 DNA reads TGTGCCAGCAGTCTAGGTTTTTTTCCGTCCGGGGAGCTGTTTTTT.